Listed below are T cell receptor beta chains from one sample, sequenced in a study of cytomegalovirus exposure and HLA in healthy donors. Clones were read by immunoSEQ multiplex PCR, and TCRdb kept only the in-frame ones, dropping some. The sample has roughly 100,000 clones, more than 60% seen once; the top ten hold around 5.3%. Sequencing input: PBMCs. Receptors originate from a male donor in good health and CMV-seronegative. Each CDR3 is given with its conserved first and last residue. Fields, in order: D gene, V gene, clone size, J gene, CDR3 protein, CDR3 DNA. A D gene is named only where the DNA matches it firmly. A row's size may be missing; if present it is once, few, many or a size class.

>NA|TRBV6-6|NA|TRBJ2-1
CASSPVNSGGNNEQFF
TGTGCCAGCAGTCCTGTGAACTCTGGCGGAAACAATGAGCAGTTCTTC
>TRBD2|TRBV27|NA|TRBJ2-7
CASSLSPGAGGPGDEQYF
TGTGCCAGCAGTTTGTCCCCTGGGGCGGGAGGGCCTGGCGACGAGCAGTACTTC
>TRBD2|TRBV30|once|TRBJ2-7
CAWETSGGDEQYF
TGTGCCTGGGAAACTAGCGGGGGTGACGAGCAGTACTTC
>NA|TRBV2|NA|TRBJ2-2
CASSEALAGELFF
TGTGCCAGCAGTGAAGCACTGGCCGGGGAGCTGTTTTTT
>NA|TRBV5-4|NA|TRBJ2-2
CASSLAGSNTGELFF
TGTGCCAGCAGCTTGGCAGGCTCGAACACCGGGGAGCTGTTTTTT
>TRBD1|TRBV28|NA|TRBJ1-2
CASSYTGGFDYGYTF
TGTGCCAGCAGTTATACAGGGGGCTTCGACTATGGCTACACCTTC
>TRBD2|TRBV4-2|NA|TRBJ2-5
CASSQAWSGGYQETQYF
TGTGCCAGCAGCCAAGCTTGGAGCGGGGGGTACCAAGAGACCCAGTACTTC
>NA|TRBV2|NA|TRBJ1-5
CASSWQGSSNQPQHF
TGTGCCAGCAGCTGGCAGGGCTCAAGCAATCAGCCCCAGCATTTT
>NA|TRBV13|NA|TRBJ2-3
CASSRGRGDTQYF
TGTGCCAGCAGTCGTGGCCGGGGAGATACGCAGTATTTT
>TRBD2|TRBV10-3|NA|TRBJ2-7
CAISEPLAGGTYEQYF
TGTGCCATCAGTGAGCCCCTAGCGGGAGGGACCTACGAGCAGTACTTC
>NA|TRBV7-9|NA|TRBJ2-2
CASSLADTPYTGELFF
TGTGCCAGCAGCTTAGCGGACACACCGTACACCGGGGAGCTGTTTTTT
>NA|TRBV6-1|NA|TRBJ2-1
CASSFATREYNEQFF
TGTGCCAGCAGTTTCGCCACCAGGGAATACAATGAGCAGTTCTTC